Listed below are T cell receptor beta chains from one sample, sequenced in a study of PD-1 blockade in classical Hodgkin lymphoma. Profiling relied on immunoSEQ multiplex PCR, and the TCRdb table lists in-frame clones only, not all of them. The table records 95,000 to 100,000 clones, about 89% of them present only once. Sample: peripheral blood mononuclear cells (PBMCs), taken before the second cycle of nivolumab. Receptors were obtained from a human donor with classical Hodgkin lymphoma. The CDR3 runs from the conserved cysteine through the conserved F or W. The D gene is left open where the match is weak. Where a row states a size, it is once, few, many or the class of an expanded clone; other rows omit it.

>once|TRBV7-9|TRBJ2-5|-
CASMATGGRETQYF
TGTGCCAGCATGGCTACCGGGGGCCGGGAGACCCAGTACTTC
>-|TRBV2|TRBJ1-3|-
CASSERGGNTIYF
TGTGCCAGCAGTGAACGGGGCGGAAACACCATATATTTT
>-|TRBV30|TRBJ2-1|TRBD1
CAWSPGQAVQISGQANEQFF
TGTGCCTGGAGTCCCGGACAGGCCGTACAAATCTCAGGACAGGCCAATGAGCAGTTCTTC
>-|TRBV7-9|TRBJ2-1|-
CATRLVSDNEQFF
TGTGCCACCAGACTAGTATCGGACAATGAGCAGTTCTTC
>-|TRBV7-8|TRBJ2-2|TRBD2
CASSVYGTSGGRNTGELFF
TGTGCCAGCAGCGTCTACGGGACTAGCGGGGGAAGGAACACCGGGGAGCTGTTTTTT
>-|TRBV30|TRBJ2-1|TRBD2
CAWATSGGYNEQFF
TGTGCCTGGGCAACTAGCGGGGGGTACAATGAGCAGTTCTTC
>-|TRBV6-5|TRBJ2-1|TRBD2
CASSWATSPHYNEQFF
TGTGCCAGCAGTTGGGCGACTAGCCCTCACTACAATGAGCAGTTCTTC
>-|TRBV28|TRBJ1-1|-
CASSPRRRLNTEAFF
TGTGCCAGCAGCCCGAGGCGACGGTTGAACACTGAAGCTTTCTTT
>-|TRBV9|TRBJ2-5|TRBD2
CASSVGTSGQETQYF
TGTGCCAGCAGCGTAGGGACTAGCGGCCAAGAGACCCAGTACTTC
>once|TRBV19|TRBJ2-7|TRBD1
CASSLVDRVYEQYF
TGTGCCAGTAGTCTAGTGGACAGGGTCTACGAGCAGTACTTC
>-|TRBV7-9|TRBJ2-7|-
CASSPAGQSNYEQYF
TGTGCCAGCAGCCCCGCCGGGCAGTCCAACTACGAGCAGTACTTC
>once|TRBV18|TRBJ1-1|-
CASSPVAEVATEAFF
TGTGCCAGCTCACCCGTTGCGGAGGTAGCGACTGAAGCTTTCTTT
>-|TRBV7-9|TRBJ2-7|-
CASSDGGSYEQYF
TGTGCCAGCAGCGACGGGGGCTCCTACGAGCAGTACTTC
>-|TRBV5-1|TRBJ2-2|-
CASSLGQSGSGELFF
TGCGCCAGCAGCTTGGGCCAGTCAGGGTCCGGGGAGCTGTTTTTT
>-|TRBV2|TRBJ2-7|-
CASSRVMIRGYYEQYF
TGTGCCAGCAGCCGTGTCATGATACGGGGTTACTACGAGCAGTACTTC
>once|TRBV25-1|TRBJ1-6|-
CASTSPPGSPHNSPLHF
TGTGCCAGCACCTCACCACCGGGGAGTCCCCATAATTCACCCCTCCACTTT
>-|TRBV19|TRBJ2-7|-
CASSMRTALYEQYF
TGTGCCAGTAGTATGAGGACAGCCCTCTACGAGCAGTACTTC
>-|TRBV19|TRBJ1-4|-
CASSIRGPEKLFF
TGTGCCAGTAGTATCAGGGGCCCCGAAAAACTGTTTTTT
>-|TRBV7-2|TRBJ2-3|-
CASSLRTLSTDTQYF
TGTGCCAGCAGCTTAAGAACCCTTAGCACAGATACGCAGTATTTT
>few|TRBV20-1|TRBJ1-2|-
CSANDDGYTF
TGCAGTGCTAATGACGATGGCTACACCTTC
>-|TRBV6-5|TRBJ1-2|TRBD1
CASRGTGGYGYTF
TGTGCCAGCAGGGGGACAGGGGGCTATGGCTACACCTTC
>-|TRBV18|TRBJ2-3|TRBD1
CASSPGTGRGTDTQYF
TGTGCCAGCTCACCCGGGACAGGAAGGGGCACAGATACGCAGTATTTT
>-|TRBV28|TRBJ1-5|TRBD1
CASSSDRDFYSNQPQHF
TGTGCCAGCAGTTCGGACAGGGACTTCTATAGCAATCAGCCCCAGCATTTT
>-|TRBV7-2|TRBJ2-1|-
CASSLVSYNEQFF
TGTGCCAGCAGCTTAGTTTCCTACAATGAGCAGTTCTTC
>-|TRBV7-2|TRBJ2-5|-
CASSLVQAWGTQYF
TGTGCCAGCAGCTTAGTACAGGCTTGGGGGACCCAGTACTTC
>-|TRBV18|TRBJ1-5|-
CASSPGEGRDQPQHF
TGTGCCAGCTCACCAGGCGAGGGACGAGATCAGCCCCAGCATTTT
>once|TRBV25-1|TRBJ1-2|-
CASRQDGNYGYTF
TGTGCCAGCCGTCAGGATGGGAACTATGGCTACACCTTC
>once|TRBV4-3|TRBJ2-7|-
CASSPRDGAYEQYF
TGCGCCAGCAGCCCCCGGGACGGTGCCTACGAGCAGTACTTC
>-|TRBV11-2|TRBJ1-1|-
CASSSNTEAFF
TGTGCCAGCAGTTCGAACACTGAAGCTTTCTTT
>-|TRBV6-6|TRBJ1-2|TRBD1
CASSYSPGGGYTF
TGTGCCAGCAGTTACTCCCCAGGGGGTGGCTACACCTTC
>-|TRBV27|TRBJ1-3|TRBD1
CASSATGQGAPGNTIYF
TGTGCCAGCAGTGCAACGGGACAGGGGGCTCCCGGAAACACCATATATTTT
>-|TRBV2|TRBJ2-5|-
CASSEGGRQETQYF
TGTGCCAGCAGTGAAGGGGGTAGGCAAGAGACCCAGTACTTC
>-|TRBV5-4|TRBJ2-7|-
CASTLAGDPYEQYF
TGTGCCAGCACCTTGGCAGGGGACCCCTACGAGCAGTACTTC
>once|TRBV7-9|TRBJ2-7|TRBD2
CASSYRTSGGHPHEQYF
TGTGCCAGCAGCTACCGGACTAGCGGGGGGCACCCCCACGAGCAGTACTTC
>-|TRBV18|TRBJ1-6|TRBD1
CASSPRDRVTRPPLHF
TGTGCCAGCTCACCTAGGGACAGGGTGACCCGACCACCCCTCCACTTT
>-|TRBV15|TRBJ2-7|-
CATSGSRGGEQYF
TGTGCCACCAGCGGCTCGCGTGGGGGCGAGCAGTACTTC
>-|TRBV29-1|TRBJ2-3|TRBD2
CSASPGGGGTDTQYF
TGCAGCGCGTCCCCCGGGGGAGGGGGCACAGATACGCAGTATTTT
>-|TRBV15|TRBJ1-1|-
CATSREWTEAFF
TGTGCCACCAGCAGAGAGTGGACTGAAGCTTTCTTT
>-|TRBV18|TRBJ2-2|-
CASTSSGPGELFF
TGTGCCAGCACATCCTCGGGGCCCGGGGAGCTGTTTTTT
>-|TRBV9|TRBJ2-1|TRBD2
CASSASGYYNEQFF
TGTGCCAGCAGCGCTAGCGGGTACTACAATGAGCAGTTCTTC
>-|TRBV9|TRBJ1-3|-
CASSAGSYSGNTIYF
TGTGCCAGCAGCGCCGGGTCTTACTCTGGAAACACCATATATTTT
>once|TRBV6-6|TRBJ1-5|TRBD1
CASSTGTGVNQPQHF
TGTGCCAGCAGTACCGGGACAGGCGTCAATCAGCCCCAGCATTTT
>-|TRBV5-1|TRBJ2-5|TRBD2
CASSERGFQETQYF
TGCGCCAGCAGTGAGCGGGGATTCCAAGAGACCCAGTACTTC
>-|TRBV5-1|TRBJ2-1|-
CASSLTADNEQFF
TGCGCCAGCAGCTTGACTGCAGACAATGAGCAGTTCTTC
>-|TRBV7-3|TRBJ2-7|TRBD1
CASSAKGALLDEQYF
TGTGCCAGCAGCGCAAAGGGGGCTCTGCTGGACGAGCAGTACTTC
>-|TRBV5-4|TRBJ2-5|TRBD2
CASRLAGKEETQYF
TGTGCCAGCCGACTAGCGGGGAAGGAAGAGACCCAGTACTTC